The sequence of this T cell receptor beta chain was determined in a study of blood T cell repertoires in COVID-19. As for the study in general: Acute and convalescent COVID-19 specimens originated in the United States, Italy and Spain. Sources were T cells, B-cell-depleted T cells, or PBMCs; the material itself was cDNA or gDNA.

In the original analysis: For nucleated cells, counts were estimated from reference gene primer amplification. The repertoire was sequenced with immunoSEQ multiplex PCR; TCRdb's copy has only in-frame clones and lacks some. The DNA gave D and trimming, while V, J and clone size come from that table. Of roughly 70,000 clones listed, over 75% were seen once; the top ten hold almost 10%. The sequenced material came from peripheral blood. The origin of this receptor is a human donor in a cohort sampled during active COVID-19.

The CDR3 sequence is CASSPTPGTGTYEQYF. The CDR3 nucleotides are TGTGCCAGCTCACCGACCCCAGGGACAGGGACCTACGAGCAGTACTTC. This sequence joins TRBV18 and TRBJ2-7; 9 bases are a match to TRBD1. The J segment lost 2 bases and the V segment lost 3 bases, leaving 8 bases of the junction unmatched. Per the germline V gene, CDR1 is KGHSH and CDR2 is LQKENI. This CDR3 spans 16 amino acids.